This TCR beta chain was identified during a study of blood T cell repertoires in COVID-19. Study information: T cells, B-cell-depleted T cells, or PBMCs supplied cDNA or gDNA.

The protocol was immunoSEQ multiplex PCR, while the TCRdb copy is restricted to in-frame clones and leaves out a portion. The sample has about 110,000 clones; roughly two thirds are singletons. The CDR3 consists of 14 residues. Per germline, CDR1 SGHRS and CDR2 YFSETQ. With V trimmed by 4 bases and J by 5 bases, 8 bases remained unmatched. The TCR sequence derives from a man older than 75 with acute or convalescent COVID-19. Sample: peripheral blood. V gene TRBV5-1 combines with J gene TRBJ2-7, with TRBD1 matching over 8 bases. The CDR3 DNA reads TGCGCCAGCAGCATGGACAGGGCAAACGACGAGCAGTACTTC. Protein product: CASSMDRANDEQYF.